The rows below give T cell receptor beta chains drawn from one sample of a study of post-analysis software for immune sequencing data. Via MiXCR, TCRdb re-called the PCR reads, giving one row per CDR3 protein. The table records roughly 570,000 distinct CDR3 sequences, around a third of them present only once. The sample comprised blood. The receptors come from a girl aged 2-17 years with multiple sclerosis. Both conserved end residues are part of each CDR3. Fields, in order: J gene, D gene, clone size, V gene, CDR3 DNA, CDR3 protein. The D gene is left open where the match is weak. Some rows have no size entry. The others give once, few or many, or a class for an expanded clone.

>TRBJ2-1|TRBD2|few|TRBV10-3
TGTGCCATCAGTGCGAATCGTCTAGCGGGGGGTTATAAGGACAATGAGCAGTTCTTC
CAISANRLAGGYKDNEQFF
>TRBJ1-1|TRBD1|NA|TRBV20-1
TGCAGTGCTAGAGTGGGACAGGTCAACACTGAAGCTTTCTTT
CSARVGQVNTEAFF
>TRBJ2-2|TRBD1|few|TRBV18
TGTGCCAGCCCAACGGACAGGGACGACACCGGGGAGCTGTTTTTT
CASPTDRDDTGELFF
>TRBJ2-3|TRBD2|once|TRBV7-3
TGTGCCAGCAGTCCGCACCCCGCCCGGGGGGAGCGAGGAGATACGCAGTATTTT
CASSPHPARGERGDTQYF
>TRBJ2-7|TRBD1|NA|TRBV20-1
TGCAGTGGGTCCCCAGGGGGATCCCTCGCCCAGTACTTC
CSGSPGGSLAQYF
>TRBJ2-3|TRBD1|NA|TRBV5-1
TGCGCCAGCAGCTTGGTTGCAGGGACAGATGCGCAGTATTTT
CASSLVAGTDAQYF
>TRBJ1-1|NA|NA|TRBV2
TGTGCCAGCAGTGAAGCGCTAGGGGGGACTGAAGCTTTCTTT
CASSEALGGTEAFF
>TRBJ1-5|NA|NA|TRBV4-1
TGCGCCAGCAGCGAGAGCACAGCACGTGGGCAGCCCCAGCATTTT
CASSESTARGQPQHF
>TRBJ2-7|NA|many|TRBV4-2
TGTGCCAGCAGCCAAGCTCTCTCCCGGGGGCTGTACGAGCAGTACTTC
CASSQALSRGLYEQYF
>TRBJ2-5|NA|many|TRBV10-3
TGTGCCATCAGTGAGTCAAAGGAGACCCAGTACTTC
CAISESKETQYF
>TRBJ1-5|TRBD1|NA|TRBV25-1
TGTGCCAGTAGGGGGCTCAATCGGCCCCAGCATTTT
CASRGLNRPQHF
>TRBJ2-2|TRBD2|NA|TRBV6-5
TGTGCCAGCAGTTACTCGTGGCTAGCGGGGGCATCTACCGGGGAGCTGTTTTTT
CASSYSWLAGASTGELFF
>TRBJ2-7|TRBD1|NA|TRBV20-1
TGCAGTGCTAGAGACAGGTTATGGTTGCGGACAGGGGTTCGGGAGCAGTACTTC
CSARDRLWLRTGVREQYF
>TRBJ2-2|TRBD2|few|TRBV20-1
TGCAGTGCCCCGACTAGCGGGGGGCCAGTCACCGGGGAGCTGTTTTTT
CSAPTSGGPVTGELFF
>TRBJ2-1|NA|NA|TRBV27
TGTGCCAGCAGATACCGCGGGTGCAATGAGCAGTTCTTC
CASRYRGCNEQFF
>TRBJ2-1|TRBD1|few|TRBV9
TGTGCCAGCAGCGGGACAGGGGTAAGGAATGAGCAGTTCTTC
CASSGTGVRNEQFF
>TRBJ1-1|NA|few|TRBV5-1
TGCGCCAGCAGCTTGGCCCTGACGAACACTGAAGCTTTCTTT
CASSLALTNTEAFF
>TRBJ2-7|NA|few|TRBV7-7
TGTGCTAGCAGCTTAGTTGGTAGATCCTACGAGCAGTACTTC
CASSLVGRSYEQYF
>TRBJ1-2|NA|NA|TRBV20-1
TGCAGTGCTAGAGGGATCACCGGGCGTCAGGGCTACACCTTC
CSARGITGRQGYTF
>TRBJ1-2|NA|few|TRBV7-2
TGTGCCAGCAGCCTCGTGACGGGAGGACCTAACTATGGCTACACCTTC
CASSLVTGGPNYGYTF
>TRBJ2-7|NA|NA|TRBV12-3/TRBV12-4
TGTGCCAGCAGTTTATATGGCAGGGGGGACATTAACTACGAGCAGTACTTC
CASSLYGRGDINYEQYF
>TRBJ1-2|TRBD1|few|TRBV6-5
TGTGCCAGCAGTCTATCGACAGGGCATGGCTACACCTTC
CASSLSTGHGYTF
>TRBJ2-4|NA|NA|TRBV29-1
TGCAGCGCTTTACAGGGAGCCAAAAACATTCAGTACTTC
CSALQGAKNIQYF
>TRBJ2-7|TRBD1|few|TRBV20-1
TGCAGTGCTCTGCCCCCAGGGGGCTTTTTATACGAGCAGTACTTC
CSALPPGGFLYEQYF
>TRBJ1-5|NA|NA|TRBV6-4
TGTGCCAGCGAAACACCTCTTAGCAATCAGCCCCAGCATTTT
CASETPLSNQPQHF
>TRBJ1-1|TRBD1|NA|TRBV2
TGTGCCAGCAGTTGGGAACAGGGGGCTCCGAACACTGAAGCTTTCTTT
CASSWEQGAPNTEAFF
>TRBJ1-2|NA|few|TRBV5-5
TGTGCCAGCAGCGGAACAGCCCCCGGGTATGGCTACACCTTC
CASSGTAPGYGYTF
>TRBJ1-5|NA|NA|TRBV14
TGTGCCAGCAGCCCCTCCTTTAATCAGCCCCAGCATTTT
CASSPSFNQPQHF
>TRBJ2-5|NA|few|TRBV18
TGTGCCAGCTCACCACGAGAGTTAGTCCTGGCAGAGACCCAGTACTTC
CASSPRELVLAETQYF
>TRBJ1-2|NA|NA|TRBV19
TGTGCCAGTAGTAATACAGGAGGAAGTCTCTCTGGCTACACCTTC
CASSNTGGSLSGYTF
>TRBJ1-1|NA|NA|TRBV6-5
TGTGCCAGCAGTTACGGGCTGGGACGAATTGCTTTCTTT
CASSYGLGRIAFF
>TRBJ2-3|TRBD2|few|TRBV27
TGTGCCAGCAGTTTCTCTAGCGGGGGCCCAGATACGCAGTATTTT
CASSFSSGGPDTQYF
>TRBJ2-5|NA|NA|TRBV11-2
TGTGTCAGCAGCTACCCCGGCGAGACCCAGTACTTC
CVSSYPGETQYF